The 6 T cell receptor beta chains in this list originate from one sample, sequenced in a study of T cells after yellow fever vaccination. TCRdb used MiXCR to reprocess the 5' RACE reads, holding one entry per CDR3 protein. The data show 65,000 to 90,000 distinct CDR3 sequences, with almost 8% seen just once and less than 50% held by the top ten. The sequences come from CD8+ T cells sorted from PBMCs, collected on the day of the yellow fever booster vaccination. All receptors come from a young man who received the YFV17D yellow fever vaccine.

The chain uses TRBV12-3 or TRBV12-4 and TRBJ2-5; a weak D match, TRBD2 (5 bases). Trimming shortened V by 7 bases and J by 2 bases, and 11 bases separated the two germline ends. The CDR3 consists of 13 residues. CDR3 region: CASTSPGQETQYF. The CDR3 DNA follows: TGTGCCAGCACTTCGCCGGGGCAAGAGACCCAGTACTTC.

The table lists this clonotype with a few counts. This sequence joins TRBV16 and TRBJ2-1; 7 bases are a match to TRBD2. This CDR3 is built from 16 residues. Germline trimming cut 2 bases from V and 8 bases from J; bases unmatched to any gene: 12. The germline gives CDR1 KGHSY, CDR2 FQNENV. CDR3 sequence: CASSQGRGLTPHEQFF. CDR3 DNA: TGTGCCAGCAGCCAAGGGAGGGGCCTCACCCCCCATGAGCAGTTCTTC. Supplemented by reference TRBV16 and TRBJ2-1, the full variable domain reads GEEVAQTPKHLVRGEGQKAKLYCAPIKGHSYVFWYQQVLKNEFKFLISFQNENVFDETGMPKERFSAKCLPNSPCSLEIQATKLEDSAVYFCASSQGRGLTPHEQFFGPGTRLTVL.

V usage is TRBV15 and J usage is TRBJ2-7; D possibly corresponds to TRBD2 (7 bases). CDR1 and CDR2 (germline): LNHNV, YYDKDF (reference sequence). The V gene lost 0 bases and the J gene lost 3 bases, with 12 bases spanning the gap. The CDR3 is 15 residues long. The DNA for the CDR3 is TGTGCCACCAGCAGAGATGGGGGGGCAGACTACGAGCAGTACTTC. It yields the protein CATSRDGGADYEQYF.

This clonotype turned up a few times. The chain combines TRBV25-1 with TRBJ2-5, with 14 nucleotides matching TRBD2. V was pared by 2 bases and J by 7 bases, with 3 bases of the junction left unmatched. The germline CDR1 and CDR2 sequences are MGHDK and SYGVNS. There are 15 residues in the CDR3. The CDR3 DNA sequence: TGTGCCAGCAGTGAAGGGACTAGCGGGAGTTCGACCCAGTACTTC. It codes for CASSEGTSGSSTQYF.

In this sample, this clonotype turned up a few times. The V call is TRBV27, the J call TRBJ2-1, with 10 nucleotides matching TRBD2. The CDR3 has 16 residues. V was clipped by 3 bases and J by 5 bases; unmatched bases: 7. Germline V lookup: CDR1 MNHEY, CDR2 SMNVEV (reference sequence). CDR3 region: CASSFVSGLADNEQFF. DNA of the CDR3: TGTGCCAGCAGTTTCGTAAGTGGACTAGCGGACAATGAGCAGTTCTTC.

This clonotype has just a few counts. The chain employs TRBV9 and TRBJ1-4; 11 positions agree with TRBD1. This CDR3 is 16 amino acids long. V lost 0 bases to trimming and J lost 5 bases; unmatched junction nucleotides: 3. Germline V gives CDR1 SGDLS, CDR2 YYNGEE. The CDR3 region has the DNA TGTGCCAGCAGCGTAGTGGGGACAGGGGGGAATGAAAAACTGTTTTTT. Protein sequence: CASSVVGTGGNEKLFF.